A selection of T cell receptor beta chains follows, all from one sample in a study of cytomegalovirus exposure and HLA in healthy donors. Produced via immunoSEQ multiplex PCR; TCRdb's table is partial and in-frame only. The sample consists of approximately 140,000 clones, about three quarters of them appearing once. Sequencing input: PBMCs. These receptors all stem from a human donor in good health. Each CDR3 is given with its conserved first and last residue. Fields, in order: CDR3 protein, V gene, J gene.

CASSSSRERGDTQYF,TRBV7-9,TRBJ2-3
CASSLAPGTDTQYF,TRBV9,TRBJ2-3
CASSVGIGADGTDTQYF,TRBV9,TRBJ2-3
CASAPGPDNEQFF,TRBV19,TRBJ2-1
CASSLGDRGWNEQFF,TRBV5-1,TRBJ2-1
CASSAWTGGGYTF,TRBV6-1,TRBJ1-2
CAWSVKGAGGYTF,TRBV30,TRBJ1-2
CASSLVGRNTEAFF,TRBV7-2,TRBJ1-1
CASSDRGRDSPLHF,TRBV6-4,TRBJ1-6
CASSLEGQHEQYF,TRBV7-9,TRBJ2-7
CATKSGGGGQETQYF,TRBV5-1,TRBJ2-5
CASSGGPGLAGGQETQYF,TRBV9,TRBJ2-5